The T cell receptor (beta chain) described here comes from a study of cytomegalovirus exposure and HLA in healthy donors. Study conclusions and caveats: Near-uniform donor sequencing depth was presumed by presence/absence analyses. Reports described diagnosis of cytomegalovirus status by the classifier as highly specific and sensitive.

In nominal health when sampled, donors likely had unrecorded immune exposures nonetheless. Primers for the PCR totalled 60 Vbeta and 13 Jbeta. Repertoires were generated with immunoSEQ multiplex PCR, while TCRdb's copy carries only in-frame clones and drops some. The sample has around 170,000 clones, about 84% seen once. The CDR3 is 15 residues long. The germline V gene encodes CDR1 SGHTA and CDR2 FQGNSA. Trimming cost V 5 bases and J 2 bases, with 15 bases left between them. On this clone: Its antigen is not known.

The rearrangement uses TRBV7-2 and TRBJ1-2; D remains ambiguous. This clonotype was sampled from a man between 45 and 60 years old in good health and CMV-seronegative. Sequenced sample: PBMCs. The CDR3 is CASSDSRPRNYGYTF. The CDR3 coding sequence is TGTGCCAGCAGCGATTCCCGGCCGCGGAACTATGGCTACACCTTC.